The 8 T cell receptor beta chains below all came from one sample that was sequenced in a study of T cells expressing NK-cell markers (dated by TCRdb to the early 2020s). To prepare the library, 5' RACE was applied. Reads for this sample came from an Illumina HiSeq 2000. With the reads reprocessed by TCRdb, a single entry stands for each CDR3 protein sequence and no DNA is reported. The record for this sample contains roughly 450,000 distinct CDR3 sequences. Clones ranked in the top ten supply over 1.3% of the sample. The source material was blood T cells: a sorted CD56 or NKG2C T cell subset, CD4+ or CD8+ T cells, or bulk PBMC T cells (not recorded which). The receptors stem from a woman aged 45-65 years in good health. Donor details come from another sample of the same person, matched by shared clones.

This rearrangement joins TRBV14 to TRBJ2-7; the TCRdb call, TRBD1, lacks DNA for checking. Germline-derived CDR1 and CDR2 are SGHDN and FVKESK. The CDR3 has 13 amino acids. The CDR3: CASSQTTGSAQYF.

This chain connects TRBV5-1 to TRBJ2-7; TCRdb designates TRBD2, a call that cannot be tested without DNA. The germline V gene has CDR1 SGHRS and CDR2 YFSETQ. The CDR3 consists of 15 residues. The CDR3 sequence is CASSFLAGMAYEQYF.

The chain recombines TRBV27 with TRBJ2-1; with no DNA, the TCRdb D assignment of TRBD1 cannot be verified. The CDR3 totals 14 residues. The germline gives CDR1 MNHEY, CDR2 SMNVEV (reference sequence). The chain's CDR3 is CASSFFPDPGEQFF.

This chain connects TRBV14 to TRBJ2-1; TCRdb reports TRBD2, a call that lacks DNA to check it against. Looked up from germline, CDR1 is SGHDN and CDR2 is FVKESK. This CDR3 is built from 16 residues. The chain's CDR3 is CASSRAGLAGYNEQFF.

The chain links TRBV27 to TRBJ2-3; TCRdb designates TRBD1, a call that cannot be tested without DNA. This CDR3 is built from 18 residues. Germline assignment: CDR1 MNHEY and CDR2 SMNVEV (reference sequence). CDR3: CASSLRDRGPPSTDTQYF.

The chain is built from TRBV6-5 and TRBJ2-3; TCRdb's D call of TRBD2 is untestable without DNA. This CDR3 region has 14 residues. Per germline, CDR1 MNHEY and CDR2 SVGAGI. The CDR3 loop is CASTPEGTPDTQYF.

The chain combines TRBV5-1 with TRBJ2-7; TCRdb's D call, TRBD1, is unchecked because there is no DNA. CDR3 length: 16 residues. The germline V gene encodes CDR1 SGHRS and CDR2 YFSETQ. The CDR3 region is CASSLYRLTGDYEQYF.

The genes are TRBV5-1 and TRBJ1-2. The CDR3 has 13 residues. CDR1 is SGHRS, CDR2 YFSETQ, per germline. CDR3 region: CASSLTQSYGYTF.